The T cell receptor (beta chain) under discussion was sequenced for a study of blood T cell repertoires in COVID-19. In germline, CDR1 is MNHEY, CDR2 SMNVEV (reference sequence). The V gene lost 5 bases and the J gene lost 6 bases, with 16 bases spanning the gap. This CDR3 comprises 14 residues. Sequencing used immunoSEQ multiplex PCR; TCRdb keeps in-frame clones, though not all of them. The sample yields roughly 250,000 clones, approximately 91% seen once. The chain employs TRBV27 and TRBJ1-2, with D tentatively TRBD1 (6 bases). This TCR derives from a woman aged 40 to 50 who had recovered from COVID-19. The sequenced sample consisted of peripheral blood. In DNA, the CDR3 is TGTGCCAGCAGTCCAATTACAGGGTCAGATGGCTACACCTTC. Translated, it gives CASSPITGSDGYTF.